One sample yielded the 10 T cell receptor beta chains listed below, sequenced in a study of response to subunit inactivated influenza vaccine (dated 2018 in TCRdb). The library was produced with RT-PCR. Sequenced on an Illumina HiSeq 2500. TCRdb's own reprocessing of the public reads used fastp at Q25 and MiXCR and kept productive beta chains. Each CDR3 protein gets just one entry, which takes the most common genes and DNA from the rows behind it. This sample is represented by about 190,000 distinct CDR3 sequences; 13% to 15% of them were singletons. The top ten clones comprise approximately 30% of the sample. The sequencing here drew on CD8+ T cells sorted from PBMCs, taken 4 to 6 days after vaccination. These receptor sequences come from a man in his fifties or sixties who received an inactivated influenza vaccine. Donor details come from another sample of the same person, matched by shared clones.

This clonotype was observed a few times. J is TRBJ2-7 and V is TRBV20-1, with a weak D call TRBD2 (5 bases). Trimming cost V 5 bases and J 3 bases, with 14 bases left between them. Germline V gene data show CDR1 as DFQATT and CDR2 as SNEGSKA (reference sequence). The CDR3 totals 13 residues. The CDR3 sequence is CSACCGLYYEQYF. CDR3 nucleotides: TGCAGTGCTTGTTGTGGACTTTACTACGAGCAGTACTTC.

This clonotype was seen repeatedly, ten times or more. V is TRBV20-1 and J is TRBJ1-5; D is unclear. The CDR3 length is 16 residues. Looked up from germline, CDR1 is DFQATT and CDR2 is SNEGSKA (reference sequence). Between the trimmed V and J ends, which lost 5 bases and 0 bases, there was a span of 17 bases. The CDR3 spells CSAELVGIVSNQPQHF. CDR3 in DNA: TGCAGTGCTGAACTAGTAGGGATCGTTAGCAATCAGCCCCAGCATTTT.

This clonotype was counted at least ten times. The chain links TRBV29-1 to TRBJ2-1; maybe TRBD1 (5 bases). This CDR3 is 15 amino acids long. Germline V gene lookup returns CDR1 SQVTM and CDR2 ANQGSEA. V shed 0 bases and J shed 4 bases, with 13 bases lying between them. In DNA, the CDR3 is TGCAGCGTTGAAGAAAAAGGGGAAACTTACAATGAGCAGTTCTTC. It is translated as CSVEEKGETYNEQFF.

This rearrangement joins TRBV12-3 or TRBV12-4 to TRBJ1-5; a possible D gene is TRBD1 (6 bases). The length of the CDR3 is 15 residues. V lost 5 bases and J lost 5, with 16 bases in between. The CDR3 region has the DNA TGTGCCAGCAGTCGCGCGGGGGCGCCCGATCAGCCCCAGCATTTT. Amino acid sequence: CASSRAGAPDQPQHF.

This clonotype was counted only a few times. The chain carries TRBV12-3 or TRBV12-4 and TRBJ2-3, with D maybe TRBD2 (6 bases). The ends were cut back, 3 bases at V and 2 bases at J, with 12 bases in the middle. The CDR3 totals 15 residues. The CDR3 protein is CASSFTLATTDTQYF. DNA for the CDR3: TGTGCCAGCAGTTTTACCCTAGCGACCACAGATACGCAGTATTTT.

The chain joins TRBV28 to TRBJ2-5; 11 nucleotides line up with TRBD1. V lost 11 bases, J lost 4 bases, and 6 bases stayed unmatched. CDR3 size: 13 residues. CDR1 is MDHEN, CDR2 SYDVKM, per germline. The CDR3 DNA sequence: TGTGCCGGCGGACAGGGGGCTTTAGAGACCCAGTACTTC. Its protein product is CAGGQGALETQYF. Filled out from reference TRBV28 and TRBJ2-5, the complete variable domain reads DVKVTQSSRYLVKRTGEKVFLECVQDMDHENMFWYRQDPGLGLRLIYFSYDVKMKEKGDIPEGYSVSREKKERFSLILESASTNQTSMYLCAGGQGALETQYFGPGTRLLVL.

The genes are TRBV4-1 and TRBJ2-1; D is possibly TRBD1 (5 bases). Germline CDR1 MGHRA, CDR2 YSYEKL. The CDR3 sequence is 18 residues long. Trimming left V 2 bases short and J 3 bases short, with 20 bases between. In DNA form, the CDR3 reads TGCGCCAGCAGCCAAAAGATTGGGGCAGAGTGGGACTACAATGAGCAGTTCTTC. Amino acid sequence: CASSQKIGAEWDYNEQFF.

A few counts support this clonotype. The chain combines TRBV29-1 with TRBJ1-2, with D tentatively TRBD1 (6 bases). Germline V gene sequence: CDR1 SQVTM, CDR2 ANQGSEA. V shed 6 bases and J shed 7 bases, with 15 bases lying between them. This CDR3 is 12 amino acids long. The CDR3 reads CSVPKGGLGYTF. The CDR3 DNA reads TGCAGCGTCCCGAAGGGGGGGCTTGGCTACACCTTC.

A few counts support this clonotype. The chain has TRBV4-3 and TRBJ1-2; 9 bases match TRBD1. J was trimmed by 2 bases and V by 1 base; bases with no gene match: 2. The CDR3 loop spans 15 amino acids. The germline V gene has CDR1 LGHNA and CDR2 YSLEER. The CDR3 is CASSQGTGANYGYTF. The CDR3 bases are TGCGCCAGCAGCCAAGGGACAGGGGCAAACTATGGCTACACCTTC.

The rearrangement uses TRBV6-1 and TRBJ2-7; D is unresolved. From germline, CDR1 is MNHNS and CDR2 SASEGT. Deletions cut 5 bases from V and 0 bases from J, with 5 bases between. The CDR3 contains 12 residues. The CDR3 DNA is TGTGCCAGCAGTCCCGTCTCCTACGAGCAGTACTTC. It codes for CASSPVSYEQYF.